Below, 18 T cell receptor beta chains from the same sample are listed, as sequenced in a study of CD8 T cells in ankylosing spondylitis. Their recognized antigens are unknown. Overall study findings and caveats: Apparently characteristic of ankylosing spondylitis blood was a TCR beta motif (roughly eight highly homologous variants).

TCRdb analysed the 5' RACE reads with MiXCR anew, one entry per CDR3 protein. The table has fewer than 650,000 distinct CDR3 sequences, roughly 13% seen once. Sequencing used blood, either unsorted or a sorted T cell fraction (not recorded which). The receptors were sampled from a male donor with ankylosing spondylitis.

This chain uses TRBV25-1 with TRBJ1-1; D remains ambiguous. This CDR3 has 14 amino acids. V lost 3 bases and J lost 1, with 9 bases in between. The germline V gene has CDR1 MGHDK and CDR2 SYGVNS. The CDR3 DNA reads TGTGCCAGCAGTGACCGACGGGAGAACACTGAAGCTTTCTTT. Translating it yields CASSDRRENTEAFF.

This clonotype was seen a few times. The chain carries TRBV5-1 and TRBJ1-1; 8 positions agree with TRBD1. The CDR3 runs 13 residues. Germline V gene lookup returns CDR1 SGHRS and CDR2 YFSETQ. V shed 4 bases, J shed 6 bases, and the junction held 5 bases outside the gene matches. In nucleotides, the CDR3 is TGCGCCAGCAGCCCTGGGACAGGCTCTGAAGCTTTCTTT. It yields the protein CASSPGTGSEAFF.

A few counts support this clonotype. The chain uses TRBV11-2 and TRBJ2-1; 9 bases align to TRBD2. Germline assignment: CDR1 SGHAT and CDR2 FQNNGV. Trimming cost V 7 bases and J 6 bases; bases outside gene matches: 7. This CDR3 is built from 14 residues. DNA for the CDR3: TGTGCCAGCACCTCTGGACTAGCGAGCAATGAGCAGTTCTTC. It is translated as CASTSGLASNEQFF. Drawing the rest from reference TRBV11-2 and TRBJ2-1, the complete variable domain is EAGVAQSPRYKIIEKRQSVAFWCNPISGHATLYWYQQILGQGPKLLIQFQNNGVVDDSQLPKDRFSAERLKGVDSTLKIQPAKLEDSAVYLCASTSGLASNEQFFGPGTRLTVL.

Ten or more counts support this clonotype. The J gene is TRBJ1-6, the V gene TRBV12-3 or TRBV12-4; D may be TRBD1 (6 bases). The CDR3 has 17 amino acids. The ends were cut back, 6 bases at V and 8 bases at J, with 23 bases in the middle. DNA of the CDR3: TGTGCCAGCAGCTACCTCCCGGGGACACCGGACGATTCACCCCTCCACTTT. Its translation: CASSYLPGTPDDSPLHF.

There are many counts of this clonotype. The chain carries TRBV12-3 or TRBV12-4 and TRBJ2-5; D uncertain. The CDR3 has 14 residues. Trimming pared 3 bases from V and 1 base from J, leaving 9 bases between. CDR3: CASSFTSVQETQYF. CDR3 coding DNA: TGTGCCAGCAGTTTCACTTCCGTCCAAGAGACCCAGTACTTC.

This clonotype was found a few times. The rearrangement links TRBV7-8 to TRBJ2-1; D remains unclear. The germline CDR1 and CDR2 sequences are SGHVS and FQNEAQ. The CDR3 runs 12 residues. The V gene lost 5 bases and the J gene lost 13 bases, with 15 bases spanning the gap. In DNA, the CDR3 is TGTGCCAGCAGCACGTCCGGGCCTTCTCAGTTCTTC. The encoded protein is CASSTSGPSQFF. Full variable domain (remainder filled in from reference TRBV7-8 and TRBJ2-1): GAGVSQSPRYKVAKRGQDVALRCDPISGHVSLFWYQQALGQGPEFLTYFQNEAQLDKSGLPSDRFFAERPEGSVSTLKIQRTQQEDSAVYLCASSTSGPSQFFGPGTRLTVL.

The chain is built from TRBV20-1 and TRBJ1-2; D remains ambiguous. The CDR3 is made up of 13 amino acids. The V end was cut by 6 bases, the J end by 1 base, with 12 bases between. The germline gives CDR1 DFQATT, CDR2 SNEGSKA (reference sequence). CDR3 protein: CSATLQFNYGYTF. DNA of the CDR3: TGCAGTGCCACCCTACAGTTTAACTATGGCTACACCTTC.

This clonotype was counted a few times. The CDR3 is CASSLGTSGEGVWDIQYF. CDR3 DNA sequence: TGTGCCAGCAGCCTCGGGACTAGCGGGGAGGGGGTGTGGGACATTCAGTACTTC. J is TRBJ2-4 and V is TRBV4-2; 13 bases align to TRBD2. The CDR3 is made up of 18 amino acids. The germline CDR1 and CDR2 sequences are LGHNA and YNFKEQ. V gave up 4 bases and J gave up 8 bases; unmatched junction bases: 14.

The rearrangement joins TRBV30 to TRBJ2-7; no reliable D call. The germline gives CDR1 GTSNPN, CDR2 SVGIG (reference sequence). V lost 3 bases and J 7 bases, leaving 16 bases between the germline ends. The CDR3 runs 13 residues. CDR3 sequence: CAWSYSGYDEQYF. The CDR3 DNA reads as TGTGCCTGGAGCTACTCCGGTTACGATGAGCAGTACTTC.

The table lists this clonotype with many counts. Relative to the germline gene, one junction end is altered; a read error may explain this. The chain combines TRBV5-1 with TRBJ1-5; 8 bases are a match to TRBD1. This CDR3 is 13 amino acids long. Germline CDR1 and CDR2: SGHRS and YFSETQ. The CDR3 DNA follows: TGTGCCAGCAGCCTACAGGGGGATCAGCCCCAGCATTTT. Translating gives CASSLQGDQPQHF.

This rearrangement joins TRBV12-5 to TRBJ2-6, with 11 positions matching TRBD1. The V segment lost 4 bases and the J segment 4 bases; nucleotides outside the gene matches: 9. The CDR3 extends over 18 amino acids. Germline CDR1 LGHNT, CDR2 FRNRAP. The CDR3 reads CASGSGTGGTLGANVLTF. CDR3 DNA: TGTGCTAGTGGTTCCGGGACAGGGGGAACTTTAGGGGCCAACGTCCTGACTTTC. The full variable domain, rest sourced from reference TRBV12-5 and TRBJ2-6, is DARVTQTPRHKVTEMGQEVTMRCQPILGHNTVFWYRQTMMQGLELLAYFRNRAPLDDSGMPKDRFSAEMPDATLATLKIQPSEPRDSAVYFCASGSGTGGTLGANVLTFGAGSRLTVL.

The chain uses TRBV5-5 and TRBJ2-7; D is undetermined. Germline CDR1 and CDR2: SGHKS and YYEKEE (reference sequence). This CDR3 spans 15 amino acids. The V and J ends lost 1 base and 2 bases respectively, with 13 bases between them. CDR3 amino acids: CASSLNAAGTYEQYV. CDR3 DNA: TGTGCCAGCAGCTTGAACGCGGCAGGAACCTACGAGCAGTACGTC.

CDR3 DNA sequence: TGCAGTGCTGCGACAGGGACTAGCGAGCAGTTCTTC. The encoded protein is CSAATGTSEQFF. This rearrangement joins TRBV20-1 to TRBJ2-1, with TRBD2 matching over 9 bases. Looked up from germline, CDR1 is DFQATT and CDR2 is SNEGSKA (reference sequence). The CDR3 is 12 residues long. The J segment lost 10 bases and the V segment lost 5 bases, leaving 6 bases of the junction unmatched.

The rearrangement uses TRBV5-1 and TRBJ2-7; 8 positions agree with TRBD2. This CDR3 region has 15 residues. J gave up 4 bases and V 0 bases, and 6 bases lay outside the gene matches. Germline loops: CDR1 SGHRS, CDR2 YFSETQ. The CDR3 nucleotides read TGCGCCAGCAGCTTGGGTGAGCGGGAGAGGTACGAGCAGTACTTC. It specifies CASSLGERERYEQYF. Variable domain in full (rest from reference TRBV5-1 and TRBJ2-7): KAGVTQTPRYLIKTRGQQVTLSCSPISGHRSVSWYQQTPGQGLQFLFEYFSETQRNKGNFPGRFSGRQFSNSRSEMNVSTLELGDSALYLCASSLGERERYEQYFGPGTRLTVT.

This clonotype appeared a few times. The V and J genes are TRBV21-1 and TRBJ1-5; the table's TRBD1 call for D was not verified on the DNA. TRBV21-1 is termed a pseudogene. The CDR3 has 19 residues. CDR3 loop: CASSLPLREQGAGNQPQHF. The CDR3 region has the DNA TGTGCCAGCAGCCTACCCTTACGGGAACAGGGCGCGGGCAATCAGCCCCAGCATTTT.

This clonotype was recorded a few times. This chain connects TRBV27 to TRBJ2-7; 10 nucleotides align to TRBD2. The germline V gene encodes CDR1 MNHEY and CDR2 SMNVEV (reference sequence). J lost 0 bases, V lost 6 bases, and 5 bases had no gene match. The length of the CDR3 is 15 residues. The CDR3 DNA follows: TGTGCCAGCAGGAGTAGCGGGAGGCACTCCTACGAGCAGTACTTC. It specifies CASRSSGRHSYEQYF.

The chain employs TRBV20-1 and TRBJ1-3, with D possibly matching TRBD1 (6 bases). This CDR3 is built from 13 residues. Germline lookup yields CDR1 DFQATT and CDR2 SNEGSKA (reference sequence). V was trimmed by 0 bases and J by 7 bases, leaving 10 bases between them. CDR3 sequence reads: CSAREGGRNTIYF. The CDR3 DNA reads TGCAGTGCTAGAGAAGGGGGACGGAACACCATATATTTT.

This clonotype was found many times. The chain uses TRBV7-8 and TRBJ2-3, with D perhaps TRBD1 (5 bases). The CDR3 covers 11 residues. Germline lookup yields CDR1 SGHVS and CDR2 FQNEAQ. V lost 5 bases and J lost 10, with 10 bases in between. As DNA, the CDR3 is TGTGCCAGCAGCACTAAGGGGTCGCAGTATTTT. It encodes CASSTKGSQYF. Full variable domain (rest looked up from reference TRBV7-8 and TRBJ2-3): GAGVSQSPRYKVAKRGQDVALRCDPISGHVSLFWYQQALGQGPEFLTYFQNEAQLDKSGLPSDRFFAERPEGSVSTLKIQRTQQEDSAVYLCASSTKGSQYFGPGTRLTVL.